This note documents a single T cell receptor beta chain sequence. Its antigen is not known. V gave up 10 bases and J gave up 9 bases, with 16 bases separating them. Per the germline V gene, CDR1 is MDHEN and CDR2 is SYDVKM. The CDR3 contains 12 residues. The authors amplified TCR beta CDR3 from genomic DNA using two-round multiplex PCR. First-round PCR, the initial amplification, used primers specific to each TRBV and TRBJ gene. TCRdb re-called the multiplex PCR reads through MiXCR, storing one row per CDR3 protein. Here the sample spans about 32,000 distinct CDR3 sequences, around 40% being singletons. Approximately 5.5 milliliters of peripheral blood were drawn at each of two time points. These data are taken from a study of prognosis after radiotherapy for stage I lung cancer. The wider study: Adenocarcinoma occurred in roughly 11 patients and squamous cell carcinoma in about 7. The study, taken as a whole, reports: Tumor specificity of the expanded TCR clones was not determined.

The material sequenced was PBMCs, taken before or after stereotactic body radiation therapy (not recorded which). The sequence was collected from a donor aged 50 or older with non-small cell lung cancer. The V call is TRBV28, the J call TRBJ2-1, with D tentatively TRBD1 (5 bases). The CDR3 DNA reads TGTGCCATCATTTTACAGGTCGGTGAGCAGTTCTTC. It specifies CAIILQVGEQFF.